This T cell receptor beta chain was identified in a study of CD8 T cells in ankylosing spondylitis. Quantitative molecular-barcoded 5'-RACE generated the TCR beta libraries. TCRdb re-called the 5' RACE reads with MiXCR, one entry per CDR3 protein. The data show under 250,000 distinct CDR3 sequences, 32% seen once. The clonotype originates from a male donor with ankylosing spondylitis or in good health (not recorded which). The sequencing sample was made of blood, either unsorted or a sorted T cell fraction (not recorded which).

This chain's CDR3 is CASSFDRAPEAFF. Written as DNA, the CDR3 is TGTGCCAGCAGCTTTGACAGGGCCCCTGAAGCTTTCTTT. The chain has TRBV5-5 and TRBJ1-1, with 7 nucleotides matching TRBD1. V dropped 2 bases and J dropped 6; count of bases not matched to a gene: 4. Looked up from germline, CDR1 is SGHKS and CDR2 is YYEKEE (reference sequence). CDR3 length equals 13 residues.